The entry below describes one TCR beta chain. Template switching created a universal primer site, and the cDNA included unique molecular identifiers. TCRdb called the 5' RACE reads again in MiXCR, with one record for every CDR3 protein. The sample holds 500,000 to 550,000 distinct CDR3 sequences, 22% seen once. This specimen comes from a study of identical twins. CDR3 size: 15 residues. The trim removed 5 bases at V and 9 bases at J, leaving 9 bases unmatched. The V gene's germline CDR1 is MNHEY and CDR2 SVGEGT. A further study also used this sample, focusing on T cells expressing NK-cell markers. In that study: Investigators obtained TCR beta repertoires from sorted CD3+CD56+NKG2C+, CD3+CD56+NKG2C- and CD3+CD56-NKG2C+ T cells. Restriction of the sorted population to alpha-beta TCR T cells was achieved in several experiments with an anti-gamma-delta TCR antibody. HCMV specificity of the expanded NKG2C+ T cell clones stayed unclear.

Sample: CD4+ T cells sorted from blood. The V gene is TRBV6-2 or TRBV6-3, the J gene TRBJ2-1, with 11 bases matching TRBD2. The TCR sequence derives from a woman aged 18-35 years in good health. The CDR3 nucleotides read TGTGCCAGCAGTGGCGTGACTAGCGGGAATACTGAGCAGTTCTTC. It yields the protein CASSGVTSGNTEQFF.